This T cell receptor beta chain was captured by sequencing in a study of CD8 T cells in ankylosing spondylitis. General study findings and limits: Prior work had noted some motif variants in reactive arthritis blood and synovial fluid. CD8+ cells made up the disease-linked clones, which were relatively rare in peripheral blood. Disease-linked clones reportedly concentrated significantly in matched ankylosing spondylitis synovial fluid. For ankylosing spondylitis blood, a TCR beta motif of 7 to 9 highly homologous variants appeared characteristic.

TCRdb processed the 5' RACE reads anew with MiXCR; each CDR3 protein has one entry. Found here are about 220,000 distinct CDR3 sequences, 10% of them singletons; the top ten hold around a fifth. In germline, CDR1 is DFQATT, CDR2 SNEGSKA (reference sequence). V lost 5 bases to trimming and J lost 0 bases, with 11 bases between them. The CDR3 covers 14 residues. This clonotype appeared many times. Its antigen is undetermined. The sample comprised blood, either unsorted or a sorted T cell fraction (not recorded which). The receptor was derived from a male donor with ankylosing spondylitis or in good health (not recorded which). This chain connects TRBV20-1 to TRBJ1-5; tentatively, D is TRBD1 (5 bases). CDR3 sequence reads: CSAETGDSNQPQHF. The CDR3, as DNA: TGCAGTGCTGAAACAGGCGATAGCAATCAGCCCCAGCATTTT.